Given below is one T cell receptor beta chain in context. This CDR3 region has 15 residues. Germline V gene sequence: CDR1 SGHNT, CDR2 YYREEE (reference sequence). Unmatched junction bases numbered 4, after V lost 1 base and J lost 0 bases. The data derive from a study of CD8+ T cells in alopecia areata. Regarding treatment: oral pan-JAK inhibitor, 5-10 mg twice daily. RNA was isolated and reverse transcribed to cDNA, the sequencing template. Generated by immunoSEQ multiplex PCR, the TCRdb table keeps only in-frame clones and is missing some. The sample lists some 88,000 clones; around 40% were seen once.

The sequenced sample was CD8+ T cells sorted from blood, obtained at week 24, from a patient treated with tofacitinib. The sequence was collected from a human donor with alopecia areata. V gene TRBV5-4 combines with J gene TRBJ2-7; 7 bases align to TRBD2. The CDR3 region is CASSLRGGGSYEQYF. The CDR3 DNA sequence: TGTGCCAGCAGCTTGAGGGGCGGGGGCTCCTACGAGCAGTACTTC.